This T cell receptor (beta chain) was found in a study of post-analysis software for immune sequencing data (dated by TCRdb to between 2014 and 2017). For the study in its entirety: The recorded disease courses included relapsing-remitting, secondary progressive and progressive-relapsing multiple sclerosis, and some patients had no subtype annotation. The multiple sclerosis patient repertoires were compared with about a dozen previously published healthy control repertoires from donors aged about 6 to 26 years. A subset of samples was prepared in parallel using single-end sample barcoding, then pooled and co-amplified after Illumina adapter ligation.

Results the study describes overall, beyond this receptor: The control group was slightly older than the multiple sclerosis patient group. Normalized Chao1 diversity was significantly lower in multiple sclerosis patients than controls, suggesting substantial peripheral T-cell clonal expansion. Direct clustering with F measure revealed strong co-clustering of samples prepared in the same batch, which led to a batch-effect correction. About five TRBV segments, including TRBV5-6, TRBV5-1 and TRBV20-1, were significantly more frequent in patients than controls.

Clipping removes 4 bases from V and 6 bases from J, with 14 as the unmatched junction base count. The CDR3 sequence holds 16 residues, the cysteine and phenylalanine included. CDR3 DNA is the only sequence kept; it has 48 bases, read in frame from the first base. About this clonotype: Its cognate antigen has yet to be identified. Per-nucleotide qualities are absent, and no much larger clonotype sits a single base away.

TCR beta repertoires were profiled from peripheral blood of approximately 13 young patients with multiple sclerosis to demonstrate the VDJtools post-analysis software. The multiple sclerosis patients were children and adolescents between roughly 6 and 16 years of age. The library was produced with PCR. Sequencing took place on an Illumina HiSeq 2500. To reduce PCR and sequencing biases, unique molecular identifiers were incorporated into the TCR beta cDNA libraries. Per 1 to 10 million input T cells, some 500,000 cDNA molecules were obtained, such that each molecule approximated one T cell. Patient libraries were prepared and sequenced with the same protocol used for the earlier healthy control dataset. Samples belonging to the same batch were prepared together, multiplexed and sequenced on a shared HiSeq lane. Processing in the source paper ran as follows. Raw barcoded reads were processed with MIGEC, and single-read molecular identifier groups were discarded before consensus assembly and CDR3 extraction. Clonotype tables were post-analysed with VDJtools, normalizing diversity by down-sampling all datasets to the smallest sample size. To correct batch-related cross-sample contamination, repertoire overlap clustering matched CDR3 amino acid sequences but not nucleotide sequences. TCRdb applied fastp at Q25 and MiXCR to the public reads, then kept only in-frame beta chains. Each entry merges the rows of one CDR3 protein and shows their most common DNA and genes. TCRdb's processing, not the authors', yielded these V and J calls. Counted in this sample were roughly 540,000 distinct CDR3 sequences; around 34% of them appeared once. Roughly 6% of the sample belongs to the ten largest clones.

The sequence was collected from a girl aged 2-17 years with multiple sclerosis. The rearrangement combines TRBV12-3 or TRBV12-4 with TRBJ1-2, and 7 junction bases match TRBD1. The sample taken for sequencing was blood. The CDR3: CASSSPPSTGRNGYTF. The DNA sequence follows: TGTGCCAGCAGTTCTCCCCCCTCGACAGGGAGGAATGGCTACACCTTC.